The source of this TCR beta chain is a study of cytomegalovirus exposure and HLA in healthy donors. General observations from the study: Earlier analysis looked at TCR beta V segments, and most were productive about 87% or about 30% of the time. There were some public TCRs occurring in many donors, but most TCR sequences were rare. TCR beta sequences numbering roughly 18,000 were associated with HLA alleles at 0.05 false discovery rate in a later analysis.

Vbeta (60) and Jbeta (13) primers were used in the PCR. The table came from immunoSEQ multiplex PCR; TCRdb's copy has only in-frame clones and leaves some out. This table holds approximately 67,000 clones, roughly 65% found once. This clone was counted a few times. Its target is unknown. Germline values: CDR1 LGHNA, CDR2 YSLEER. The CDR3 is 17 residues long. The V gene lost 4 bases and the J gene lost 0 bases, with 17 bases spanning the gap. Material: PBMCs. This TCR came from a woman aged 25 to 39 in good health and CMV-seronegative. The V gene is TRBV4-3, the J gene TRBJ2-3; the D gene is possibly TRBD1 (5 bases). This chain's CDR3 is CASSPTDRRFSTDTQYF. The DNA of the CDR3 is TGCGCCAGCAGCCCGACAGACAGAAGGTTTAGCACAGATACGCAGTATTTT.